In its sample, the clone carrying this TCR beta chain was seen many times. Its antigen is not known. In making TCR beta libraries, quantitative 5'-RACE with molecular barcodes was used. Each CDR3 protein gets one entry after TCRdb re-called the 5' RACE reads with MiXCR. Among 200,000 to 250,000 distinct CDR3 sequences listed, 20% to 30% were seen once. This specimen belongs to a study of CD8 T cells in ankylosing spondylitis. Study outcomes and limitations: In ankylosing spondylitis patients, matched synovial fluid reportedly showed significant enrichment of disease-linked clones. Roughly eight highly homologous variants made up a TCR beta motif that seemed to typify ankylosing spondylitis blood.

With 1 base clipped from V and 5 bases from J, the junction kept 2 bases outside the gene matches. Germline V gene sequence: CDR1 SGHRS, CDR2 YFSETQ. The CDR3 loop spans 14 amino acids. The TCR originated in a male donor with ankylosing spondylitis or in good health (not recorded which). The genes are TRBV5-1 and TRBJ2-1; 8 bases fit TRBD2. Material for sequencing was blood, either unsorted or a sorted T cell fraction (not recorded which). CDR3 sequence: CASSLSGGDNEQFF. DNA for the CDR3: TGCGCCAGCAGCTTGTCGGGAGGGGACAATGAGCAGTTCTTC. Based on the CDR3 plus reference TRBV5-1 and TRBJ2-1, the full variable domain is KAGVTQTPRYLIKTRGQQVTLSCSPISGHRSVSWYQQTPGQGLQFLFEYFSETQRNKGNFPGRFSGRQFSNSRSEMNVSTLELGDSALYLCASSLSGGDNEQFFGPGTRLTVL.